Given below is one T cell receptor (beta chain) in context. Antigen specificity is unknown. When sampled, the donors appeared nominally healthy, though they likely had unrecorded immune exposures. This entry belongs to a study of cytomegalovirus exposure and HLA in healthy donors. Regarding the study as a whole: Fewer N-insertions than the approximately 700-donor mean were reportedly shown by an Asian-associated ancestry cluster in a later analysis. Among the most significant clusters, several appeared linked to common viral pathogens in a later analysis.

Amplification used 60 Vbeta primers and 13 Jbeta primers. Sequenced by immunoSEQ multiplex PCR; TCRdb stores in-frame clones only, minus some. The repertoire includes about 300,000 clones, about nine tenths of them detected once, and almost 4% sits in the top ten. The source material was PBMCs. This receptor was taken from a man between 40 and 49 years old in good health and CMV-seropositive.

The CDR3 region has the DNA TGCGCCAGCAGCCGACAGGGGGGCACAGATACGCAGTATTTT. This sequence encodes CASSRQGGTDTQYF. The chain is built from TRBV5-1 and TRBJ2-3; 9 bases are a match to TRBD1. From germline, CDR1 is SGHRS and CDR2 YFSETQ. CDR3 length: 14 amino acids. Germline trimming cut 4 bases from V and 1 base from J; bases unmatched to any gene: 1.